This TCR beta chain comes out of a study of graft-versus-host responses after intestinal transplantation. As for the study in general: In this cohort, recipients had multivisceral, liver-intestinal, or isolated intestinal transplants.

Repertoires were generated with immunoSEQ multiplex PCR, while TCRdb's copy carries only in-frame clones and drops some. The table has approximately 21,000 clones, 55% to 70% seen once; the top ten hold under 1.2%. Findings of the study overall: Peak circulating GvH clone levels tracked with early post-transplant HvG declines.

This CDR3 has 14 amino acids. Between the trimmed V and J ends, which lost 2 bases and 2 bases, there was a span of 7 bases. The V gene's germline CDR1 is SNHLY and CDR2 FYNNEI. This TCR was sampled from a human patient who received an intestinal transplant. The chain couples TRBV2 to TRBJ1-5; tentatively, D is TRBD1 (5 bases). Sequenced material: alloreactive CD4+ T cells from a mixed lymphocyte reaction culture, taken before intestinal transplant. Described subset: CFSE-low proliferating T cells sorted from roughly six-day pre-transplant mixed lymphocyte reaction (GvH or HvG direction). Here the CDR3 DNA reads TGTGCCAGCAGTGAACAGGGCCGCAATCAGCCCCAGCATTTT. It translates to CASSEQGRNQPQHF.